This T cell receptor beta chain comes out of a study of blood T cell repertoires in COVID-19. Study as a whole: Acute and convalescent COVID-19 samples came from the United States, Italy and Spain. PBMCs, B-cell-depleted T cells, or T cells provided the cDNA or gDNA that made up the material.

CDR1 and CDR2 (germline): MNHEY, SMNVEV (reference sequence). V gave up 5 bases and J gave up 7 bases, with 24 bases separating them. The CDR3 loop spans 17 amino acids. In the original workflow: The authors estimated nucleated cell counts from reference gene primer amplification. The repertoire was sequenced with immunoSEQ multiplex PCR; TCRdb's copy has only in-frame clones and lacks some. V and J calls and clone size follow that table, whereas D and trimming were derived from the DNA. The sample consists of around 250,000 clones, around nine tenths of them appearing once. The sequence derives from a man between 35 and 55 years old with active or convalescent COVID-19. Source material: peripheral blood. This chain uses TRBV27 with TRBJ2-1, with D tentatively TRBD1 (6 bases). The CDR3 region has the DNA TGTGCCAGCAGTCTCAACCCGGCACAGGGTTCAGGGAATGAGCAGTTCTTC. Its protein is CASSLNPAQGSGNEQFF.